This is a list of T cell receptor beta chains from one sample in a study of breast tumors, draining lymph nodes, adjacent tissues. TCRdb used MiXCR to reprocess the multiplex PCR reads, holding one entry per CDR3 protein. The data contain around 140,000 distinct CDR3 sequences, 30% to 35% of them seen just once; the ten biggest clones take up about 2.5%. Sequenced material: axillary lymph node tissue. The receptors shown here come from a female donor with breast cancer. Some clones in this sample may be carry-over from other donors' samples. Each CDR3 is given with its conserved first and last residue. Each record gives: clone size, D gene, CDR3 length, V gene, J gene, CDR3 protein, CDR3 DNA. The D gene is left open where the match is weak. Size is stated for part of the rows, as once, few or many counts, or as a class when the clone is expanded.

size: many
D: -
length: 15
V: TRBV5-6
J: TRBJ1-4
CDR3: CASSLGGVLVGKLFF
DNA: TGTGCCAGCAGCTTGGGTGGGGTTCTCGTCGGAAAACTGTTTTTT

size: few
D: -
length: 14
V: TRBV6-2/TRBV6-3
J: TRBJ1-2
CDR3: CATRRAVAPWGYTF
DNA: TGTGCCACCCGGCGGGCTGTGGCTCCGTGGGGCTACACCTTC

size: many
D: -
length: 15
V: TRBV12-3/TRBV12-4
J: TRBJ2-3
CDR3: CASSPWGGGGDTQYF
DNA: TGTGCCAGCTCACCCTGGGGAGGGGGGGGAGATACGCAGTATTTT

size: many
D: -
length: 13
V: TRBV6-5
J: TRBJ1-2
CDR3: CASSYYPSYGYTF
DNA: TGTGCCAGCAGTTACTATCCTTCCTATGGCTACACCTTC

size: few
D: -
length: 11
V: TRBV20-1
J: TRBJ2-3
CDR3: CSASGTDTQYF
DNA: TGCAGTGCTAGCGGGACAGATACGCAGTATTTT

size: -
D: TRBD1
length: 12
V: TRBV2
J: TRBJ1-6
CDR3: CASQGGVSPLHF
DNA: TGTGCCAGCCAGGGGGGGGTGTCACCCCTCCACTTT

size: -
D: -
length: 10
V: TRBV6-1
J: TRBJ2-5
CDR3: CASSEGAQYF
DNA: TGTGCCAGCAGTGAGGGGGCCCAGTACTTC

size: -
D: -
length: 12
V: TRBV28
J: TRBJ1-5
CDR3: CASRTGDQPQHF
DNA: TGTGCCAGCAGGACGGGCGATCAGCCCCAGCATTTT

size: many
D: TRBD2
length: 15
V: TRBV7-3
J: TRBJ2-5
CDR3: CASSSAGANQETQYF
DNA: TGTGCCAGCAGCTCAGCGGGGGCCAACCAAGAGACCCAGTACTTC

size: many
D: -
length: 14
V: TRBV30
J: TRBJ1-6
CDR3: CAWTRGIMNSPLHF
DNA: TGTGCCTGGACTAGGGGAATAATGAATTCACCCCTCCACTTT

size: -
D: TRBD2
length: 10
V: TRBV20-1
J: TRBJ2-1
CDR3: CSARATSEFF
DNA: TGCAGTGCTAGAGCGACTAGCGAGTTCTTC

size: -
D: -
length: 15
V: TRBV5-4
J: TRBJ1-1
CDR3: CASSLFKASNTEAFF
DNA: TGTGCCAGCAGCCTCTTCAAGGCTAGTAACACTGAAGCTTTCTTT

size: -
D: TRBD1
length: 13
V: TRBV5-1
J: TRBJ2-7
CDR3: CASSLTGGGEQYF
DNA: TGCGCCAGCAGCCTGACAGGGGGCGGCGAGCAGTACTTC

size: -
D: TRBD1
length: 13
V: TRBV20-1
J: TRBJ1-2
CDR3: CSARAGQGSGYTF
DNA: TGCAGTGCTAGGGCTGGACAGGGGTCTGGCTACACCTTC

size: -
D: TRBD1
length: 16
V: TRBV5-1
J: TRBJ2-5
CDR3: CASSPQGQGSLETQYF
DNA: TGCGCCAGCAGCCCCCAGGGACAGGGGAGCTTAGAGACCCAGTACTTC

size: -
D: TRBD2
length: 17
V: TRBV7-2
J: TRBJ2-3
CDR3: CASSPTSGGLSTDTQYF
DNA: TGTGCCAGCAGCCCAACTAGCGGGGGGCTAAGCACAGATACGCAGTATTTT

size: few
D: TRBD1
length: 16
V: TRBV5-1
J: TRBJ1-2
CDR3: CASSLEGQGGDYGYTF
DNA: TGTGCCAGCAGCTTGGAGGGACAGGGAGGAGATTATGGCTACACCTTC

size: few
D: -
length: 13
V: TRBV7-8
J: TRBJ1-3
CDR3: CASSLNEGNTIYF
DNA: TGTGCCAGCAGCCTCAACGAAGGAAACACCATATATTTT

size: many
D: -
length: 11
V: TRBV6-6
J: TRBJ2-1
CDR3: CASSYRRDQFF
DNA: TGTGCCAGCAGTTACAGGAGGGACCAGTTCTTC

size: many
D: -
length: 12
V: TRBV10-3
J: TRBJ1-5
CDR3: CAISDIAQPQHF
DNA: TGTGCCATCAGTGACATAGCTCAGCCCCAGCATTTT

size: many
D: TRBD1
length: 17
V: TRBV25-1
J: TRBJ2-7
CDR3: CASSGGTGGRAGPEQYF
DNA: TGTGCCAGCAGCGGCGGGACAGGGGGACGGGCGGGGCCCGAGCAGTACTTC

size: many
D: -
length: 12
V: TRBV2
J: TRBJ2-7
CDR3: CASSVTSYEQYF
DNA: TGTGCCAGCAGTGTCACCTCCTACGAGCAGTACTTC

size: -
D: TRBD2
length: 15
V: TRBV7-3
J: TRBJ2-2
CDR3: CASSPSGVGTAKLFF
DNA: TGTGCCAGCAGCCCAAGCGGGGTTGGCACCGCGAAGCTGTTTTTT

size: -
D: -
length: 23
V: TRBV20-1
J: TRBJ1-5
CDR3: CSASGSDSWETQYFGPGNQPQHF
DNA: -

size: once
D: TRBD1
length: 16
V: TRBV5-6
J: TRBJ1-2
CDR3: CASSPITGEEEYGYTF
DNA: TGTGCCAGCAGCCCAATTACAGGGGAAGAGGAGTATGGCTACACCTTC

size: -
D: -
length: 12
V: TRBV20-1
J: TRBJ2-2
CDR3: CSATPVSGELFF
DNA: TGCAGTGCTACGCCGGTTAGCGGGGAGCTGTTTTTT

size: many
D: -
length: 11
V: TRBV20-1
J: TRBJ2-3
CDR3: CSASSGDTQYF
DNA: TGCAGTGCTAGTTCGGGAGATACGCAGTATTTT

size: -
D: TRBD1
length: 14
V: TRBV20-1
J: TRBJ1-4
CDR3: CSARGGRLSEKLSF
DNA: TGCAGTGCCCGAGGGGGCAGGTTAAGTGAAAAACTGTCTTTT

size: many
D: -
length: 14
V: TRBV2
J: TRBJ2-3
CDR3: CASGMGRPEDTQYF
DNA: TGTGCCAGCGGCATGGGCAGGCCGGAGGATACGCAGTATTTT

size: -
D: -
length: 13
V: TRBV30
J: TRBJ1-4
CDR3: CAGRTRPGEKLFF
DNA: TGTGCCGGAAGGACACGGCCCGGAGAAAAACTGTTTTTT

size: many
D: -
length: 16
V: TRBV27
J: TRBJ1-2
CDR3: CASSFIGTPANYGYTF
DNA: TGTGCCAGCAGTTTCATTGGGACACCCGCTAACTATGGCTACACCTTC

size: -
D: TRBD2
length: 14
V: TRBV7-2
J: TRBJ2-3
CDR3: CASSSGGGQDTQYF
DNA: TGTGCCAGCAGCAGCGGGGGCGGGCAGGATACGCAGTATTTT

size: -
D: -
length: 14
V: TRBV2
J: TRBJ1-6
CDR3: CASSAGRGNSPLHF
DNA: TGTGCCAGCAGTGCGGGCAGGGGTAATTCACCCCTCCACTTT

size: many
D: -
length: 15
V: TRBV24-1
J: TRBJ2-2
CDR3: CATSDPRDGTGELFF
DNA: TGTGCCACCAGTGACCCTAGGGACGGCACCGGGGAGCTGTTTTTT

size: many
D: -
length: 15
V: TRBV2
J: TRBJ1-5
CDR3: CASRPDRLSNQPQHF
DNA: TGTGCCAGCAGACCCGACAGGCTGAGCAATCAGCCCCAGCATTTT

size: few
D: -
length: 15
V: TRBV6-2/TRBV6-3
J: TRBJ2-5
CDR3: CASSYSEGNPETQYF
DNA: TGTGCCAGCAGTTACTCCGAGGGGAACCCAGAGACCCAGTACTTC

size: -
D: -
length: 15
V: TRBV20-1
J: TRBJ1-4
CDR3: CSARDARKGSEKLFF
DNA: TGCAGTGCTAGAGATGCTCGAAAGGGGTCTGAAAAACTGTTTTTT

size: many
D: TRBD1
length: 17
V: TRBV15
J: TRBJ1-2
CDR3: CATSRVARSGGDPGYTF
DNA: TGTGCCACCAGCAGAGTAGCCCGGTCAGGGGGCGATCCTGGCTACACCTTC

size: -
D: TRBD1
length: 16
V: TRBV20-1
J: TRBJ1-1
CDR3: CSVNRGGSTVSTEAFF
DNA: TGCAGTGTGAATCGAGGGGGCTCGACGGTAAGCACTGAAGCTTTCTTT